This TCR beta chain originates from a study of shared clonotypes between healthy human individuals. Study context: Donors were two women and a few men aged 18 to 49.

This clone was observed a few times. For every subset, genomic DNA was evenly distributed across several immunoSEQ plates. The protocol was immunoSEQ multiplex PCR, while the TCRdb copy is restricted to in-frame clones and leaves out a portion. Counted here are 550,000 to 700,000 clones, around 73% occurring once; the ten biggest clones make up around 1.7%. This CDR3 spans 12 amino acids. Those who donated, Caucasian adults without exception, all lived in Nashville, Tennessee. This chain uses TRBV21-1 with TRBJ2-3; TRBD2 was called by the table and not checked on the DNA. TRBV21-1 is a known pseudogene. The sequence was obtained from a woman in her 30s in good health. Material for sequencing was memory CD4+ T cells sorted from blood. Subset denoted: CD45RA-negative fraction. CDR3 residues: CASSKESDTQYF. CDR3 DNA sequence: TGTGCCAGCAGCAAAGAATCGGATACGCAGTATTTT.